These 24 T cell receptor beta chains originate from one sample sequenced in a study of T cell responses to AZD1222 COVID-19 vaccine. Using immunoSEQ multiplex PCR, the repertoire was profiled, and TCRdb retains in-frame clones only, with some absent. In the table there are 100,000 to 150,000 clones, about nine tenths of which are singletons. The sample in question was peripheral blood, obtained on day 0 of AZD1222 vaccination. The receptors were sampled from an adult in good health.

This rearrangement joins TRBV6-5 to TRBJ1-3, with a possible D match to TRBD1 (5 bases). V gave up 5 bases and J gave up 4 bases, with 15 bases separating them. Looked up from germline, CDR1 is MNHEY and CDR2 is SVGAGI. This CDR3 is 15 amino acids long. The CDR3 nucleotides read TGTGCCAGCAGTCGGGGGACGGACAAGGGAAACACCATATATTTT. It specifies CASSRGTDKGNTIYF.

The chain has TRBV30 and TRBJ1-1; TRBD1 might be the D (5 bases). V gave up 4 bases and J gave up 0 bases, with 12 bases separating them. Germline V gene data show CDR1 as GTSNPN and CDR2 as SVGIG (reference sequence). The CDR3 has 14 residues. The CDR3 DNA reads TGTGCCTGGAAAGAGGGGCGGATGAACACTGAAGCTTTCTTT. Amino acids: CAWKEGRMNTEAFF. The full variable domain, with the rest looked up from reference TRBV30 and TRBJ1-1, is SQTIHQWPATLVQPVGSPLSLECTVEGTSNPNLYWYRQAAGRGLQLLFYSVGIGQISSEVPQNLSASRPQDRQFILSSKKLLLSDSGFYLCAWKEGRMNTEAFFGQGTRLTVV.

The genes are TRBV2 and TRBJ2-2; TRBD1 matches at 10 bases. The CDR3 sequence is 15 residues long. Trimming removed 5 bases from V and 6 bases from J; junction bases left unmatched: 6. Germline CDR1 SNHLY, CDR2 FYNNEI. The CDR3 bases are TGTGCCAGCAGTCGGGACAGGGGAAGTGCCGGGGAGCTGTTTTTT. Protein product: CASSRDRGSAGELFF.

The gene calls are TRBV21-1 and TRBJ1-6. TRBV21-1 is described as a pseudogene. The CDR3 has 19 residues. The CDR3, as DNA: TGTGCCAGCAGCAAATTAACCCCCGGGGGGAGCTCCTATAATTCACCCCTCCACTTT. Amino acids: CASSKLTPGGSSYNSPLHF.

This sequence joins TRBV19 and TRBJ1-5; D not resolved. V shed 4 bases and J shed 2 bases, with 6 bases lying between them. The CDR3 covers 13 residues. Germline lookup yields CDR1 LNHDA and CDR2 SQIVND (reference sequence). Here the CDR3 DNA reads TGTGCCAGTAGTAGGCAGGGCAATCAGCCCCAGCATTTT. Translation: CASSRQGNQPQHF.

The chain recombines TRBV19 with TRBJ2-7; 11 nucleotides align to TRBD2. Germline V CDR1 and CDR2: LNHDA, SQIVND (reference sequence). V trimming: 6 bases; J trimming: 4 bases; junction bases outside the gene matches: 11. The CDR3 is made up of 16 amino acids. In DNA form, the CDR3 reads TGTGCCAGTAGCACTGCCTCCCTAGCGGGAGGATACGAGCAGTACTTC. The encoded protein is CASSTASLAGGYEQYF.

This chain uses TRBV7-3 with TRBJ2-2; possible D gene TRBD1, 6 bases. CDR1 and CDR2 from the germline V gene are SGHTA and FQGTGA. V shed 5 bases and J shed 4 bases, with 17 bases lying between them. The CDR3 runs 16 residues. For the CDR3, the DNA is TGTGCCAGCAGCCCCAGTGGGGGCGTGGGCACCGGGGAGCTGTTTTTT. Amino acids: CASSPSGGVGTGELFF.

The chain recombines TRBV6-5 with TRBJ2-3; D perhaps matches TRBD2 (7 bases). Germline values: CDR1 MNHEY, CDR2 SVGAGI. V lost 6 bases to trimming and J lost 0 bases, with 13 bases between them. The CDR3 covers 15 residues. The CDR3 here is CASRQGLPSTDTQYF. In nucleotides, the CDR3 is TGTGCCAGCAGACAGGGACTACCTAGCACAGATACGCAGTATTTT.

This chain uses TRBV4-1 with TRBJ1-5; D is unclear. Deletions cut 2 bases from V and 7 bases from J, with 18 bases between. The V gene's germline CDR1 is MGHRA and CDR2 YSYEKL. This CDR3 has 16 amino acids. CDR3 bases: TGCGCCAGCAGCCAAACCCCGACTCCCAGGATACAGCCCCAGCATTTT. This gives the protein CASSQTPTPRIQPQHF.

The V gene is TRBV5-1, the J gene TRBJ2-7; TRBD1 is a possible D gene (7 bases). The CDR3 contains 17 residues. Per germline, CDR1 SGHRS and CDR2 YFSETQ. Between the trimmed V and J ends, which lost 0 bases and 0 bases, there was a span of 16 bases. CDR3 sequence reads: CASSLGRGRNSSYEQYF. As DNA, the CDR3 is TGCGCCAGCAGCTTGGGGAGGGGGCGGAATAGCTCCTACGAGCAGTACTTC.

The chain has TRBV5-1 and TRBJ1-5, with D maybe TRBD1 (5 bases). The CDR3 is made up of 16 amino acids. Germline assignment: CDR1 SGHRS and CDR2 YFSETQ. V was trimmed by 0 bases and J by 3 bases, leaving 13 bases between them. The CDR3 DNA follows: TGCGCCAGCAGCTTGGAGGGGCATTCACCCAATCAGCCCCAGCATTTT. Its translation: CASSLEGHSPNQPQHF.

This clone has a handful of counts. The genes are TRBV19 and TRBJ1-1, with 11 bases matching TRBD1. This CDR3 comprises 14 residues. The germline V gene has CDR1 LNHDA and CDR2 SQIVND (reference sequence). Germline trimming cut 4 bases from V and 6 bases from J; bases unmatched to any gene: 4. The CDR3 sequence: CASSTPDRGPEAFF. The DNA for the CDR3 is TGTGCCAGTAGTACCCCGGACAGGGGGCCTGAAGCTTTCTTT.

This clone was seen once. The chain uses TRBV25-1 and TRBJ1-3, with TRBD1 as a possible D gene (6 bases). CDR1 is MGHDK, CDR2 SYGVNS, per germline. The CDR3 extends over 15 amino acids. Trimming pared 5 bases from V and 4 bases from J, leaving 15 bases between. CDR3 bases: TGTGCCAGCAGTCGAGGGGGATTCTCCGGAAACACCATATATTTT. It yields the protein CASSRGGFSGNTIYF.

The chain employs TRBV7-6 and TRBJ1-5; D call uncertain. The CDR3 runs 16 residues. The V gene lost 5 bases and the J gene lost 3 bases, with 17 bases spanning the gap. Germline CDR1 reads SGHVS; CDR2 reads FNYEAQ. The CDR3 DNA follows: TGTGCCAGCAGCCCAAGTATGGGCAGCCTCAATCAGCCCCAGCATTTT. Protein: CASSPSMGSLNQPQHF.

V gene TRBV6-5 combines with J gene TRBJ2-7; 8 positions agree with TRBD1. Germline V gene data show CDR1 as MNHEY and CDR2 as SVGAGI. V shed 0 bases, J shed 2 bases, and the junction held 3 bases outside the gene matches. The CDR3 contains 15 residues. The CDR3 spells CASSYSPGGTYEQYF. CDR3 nucleotides: TGTGCCAGCAGTTACTCTCCAGGGGGCACCTACGAGCAGTACTTC.

This chain joins TRBV7-9 and TRBJ2-7; perhaps TRBD1 as D (6 bases). Germline lookup yields CDR1 SEHNR and CDR2 FQNEAQ (reference sequence). V lost 5 bases and J lost 2, with 13 bases in between. This CDR3 region has 14 residues. The CDR3 region has the DNA TGTGCCAGCAGCGTAACAGGGATAACCTACGAGCAGTACTTC. Residues: CASSVTGITYEQYF.

The chain employs TRBV28 and TRBJ2-1, with D possibly being TRBD1 (5 bases). The germline V gene encodes CDR1 MDHEN and CDR2 SYDVKM. The V end lost 2 bases, the J end lost 10 bases, and 15 bases lay between the germline ends. CDR3 size: 14 residues. The CDR3: CASSLRGPTTEQFF. CDR3 coding DNA: TGTGCCAGCAGTTTAAGGGGTCCAACCACCGAGCAGTTCTTC.

A few counts support this clone. The chain links TRBV25-1 to TRBJ2-5, with 16 bases identical to TRBD2. Losses at the gene ends were 4 bases for V and 7 bases for J; bases not matched to a gene: 6. CDR1 and CDR2 (germline): MGHDK, SYGVNS. This CDR3 has 16 residues. The CDR3 sequence is CASSGLGLAGGGTQYF. Written as DNA, the CDR3 is TGTGCCAGCAGTGGCCTGGGACTAGCGGGAGGGGGGACCCAGTACTTC.

V gene TRBV5-4 combines with J gene TRBJ2-3, with a weak D call TRBD2 (6 bases). V lost 3 bases and J 2 bases, leaving 16 bases between the germline ends. Germline loops: CDR1 SGHNT, CDR2 YYREEE (reference sequence). The CDR3 spans 16 residues. DNA for the CDR3: TGTGCCAGCAGCTCGGGGTTGGGGGGTCCCACAGATACGCAGTATTTT. It is translated as CASSSGLGGPTDTQYF.

This clone was observed a handful of times. This chain joins TRBV4-1 and TRBJ2-2; no firm D call. CDR1 and CDR2 (germline): MGHRA, YSYEKL. V was cut by 8 bases and J by 5 bases, with 21 bases left in between. The CDR3 sequence is 16 residues long. CDR3 DNA: TGCGCCAGCGTTCCTGGGGTTTGGGCCGTAACCGGGGAGCTGTTTTTT. Translation: CASVPGVWAVTGELFF.

The chain couples TRBV2 to TRBJ2-2; 10 bases agree with TRBD2. V lost 9 bases and J lost 4; bases outside the gene matches: 8. The CDR3 covers 15 residues. Germline CDR1 is SNHLY and CDR2 is FYNNEI. CDR3 loop: CASGGLAGATGELFF. The CDR3 nucleotides read TGTGCCAGTGGGGGGCTAGCGGGGGCCACCGGGGAGCTGTTTTTT.

The chain has TRBV18 and TRBJ2-3; TRBD2 matches 11 bases. Germline V lookup: CDR1 KGHSH, CDR2 LQKENI. The J segment lost 3 bases and the V segment lost 2 bases, leaving 4 bases of the junction unmatched. CDR3 length: 16 amino acids. The CDR3 bases are TGTGCCAGCTCACCAACACTAGCGGGGGTGACAGATACGCAGTATTTT. Amino acid sequence: CASSPTLAGVTDTQYF.

The gene calls are TRBV7-6 and TRBJ2-7; D possibly uses TRBD1 or TRBD2 (5 bases each). Per the germline V gene, CDR1 is SGHVS and CDR2 is FNYEAQ. The CDR3 loop spans 14 amino acids. The V end lost 0 bases, the J end lost 6 bases, and 12 bases lay between the germline ends. Here the CDR3 DNA reads TGTGCCAGCAGCTTAGCGGGGGTTGGGGTCGAGCAGTACTTC. Translating it yields CASSLAGVGVEQYF.

The chain links TRBV7-2 to TRBJ2-3, with TRBD2 matching 8 bases. The V segment lost 5 bases and the J segment 2 bases; nucleotides outside the gene matches: 12. The CDR3 spans 17 residues. Germline lookup yields CDR1 SGHTA and CDR2 FQGNSA. This chain's CDR3 is CASSPRGRGGITDTQYF. For the CDR3, the DNA is TGTGCCAGCAGCCCTAGAGGTCGGGGGGGGATCACAGATACGCAGTATTTT.